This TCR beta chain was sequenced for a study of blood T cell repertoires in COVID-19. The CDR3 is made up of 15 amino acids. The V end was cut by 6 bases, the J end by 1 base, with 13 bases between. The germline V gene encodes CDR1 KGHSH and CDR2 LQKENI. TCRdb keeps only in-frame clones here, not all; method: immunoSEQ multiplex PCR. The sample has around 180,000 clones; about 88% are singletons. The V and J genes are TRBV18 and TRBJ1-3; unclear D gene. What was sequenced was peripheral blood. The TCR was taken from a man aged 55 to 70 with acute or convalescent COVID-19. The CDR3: CASSLVPRSGNTIYF. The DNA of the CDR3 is TGTGCCAGCTCTCTTGTCCCGAGGTCTGGAAACACCATATATTTT.